This TCR beta chain was profiled in a study of CD8 T cells in ankylosing spondylitis. In its sample, this clonotype was seen a few times. The antigen is not known. Study conclusions and caveats: Made up of several highly homologous variants, a TCR beta motif appeared characteristic of ankylosing spondylitis blood. Significantly higher representation of disease-linked clones was reported for matched ankylosing spondylitis synovial fluid.

As the method for making TCR beta libraries, quantitative 5'-RACE with molecular barcodes was used. A single record per CDR3 protein comes from TCRdb applying MiXCR to the 5' RACE reads. The data show 470,000 or so distinct CDR3 sequences, roughly 27% seen once. The CDR3 is 12 residues long. V was shortened by 4 bases and J by 5 bases, with 8 bases between the two germline ends. Germline V gene data show CDR1 as SQVTM and CDR2 as ANQGSEA. Sequencing was carried out using blood, either unsorted or a sorted T cell fraction (not recorded which). This rearrangement joins TRBV29-1 to TRBJ2-2, with D uncertain. The receptor comes from a male donor with ankylosing spondylitis. CDR3 DNA sequence: TGCAGCGTTGCTGTCCCTACCGGGGAGCTGTTTTTT. It encodes CSVAVPTGELFF.